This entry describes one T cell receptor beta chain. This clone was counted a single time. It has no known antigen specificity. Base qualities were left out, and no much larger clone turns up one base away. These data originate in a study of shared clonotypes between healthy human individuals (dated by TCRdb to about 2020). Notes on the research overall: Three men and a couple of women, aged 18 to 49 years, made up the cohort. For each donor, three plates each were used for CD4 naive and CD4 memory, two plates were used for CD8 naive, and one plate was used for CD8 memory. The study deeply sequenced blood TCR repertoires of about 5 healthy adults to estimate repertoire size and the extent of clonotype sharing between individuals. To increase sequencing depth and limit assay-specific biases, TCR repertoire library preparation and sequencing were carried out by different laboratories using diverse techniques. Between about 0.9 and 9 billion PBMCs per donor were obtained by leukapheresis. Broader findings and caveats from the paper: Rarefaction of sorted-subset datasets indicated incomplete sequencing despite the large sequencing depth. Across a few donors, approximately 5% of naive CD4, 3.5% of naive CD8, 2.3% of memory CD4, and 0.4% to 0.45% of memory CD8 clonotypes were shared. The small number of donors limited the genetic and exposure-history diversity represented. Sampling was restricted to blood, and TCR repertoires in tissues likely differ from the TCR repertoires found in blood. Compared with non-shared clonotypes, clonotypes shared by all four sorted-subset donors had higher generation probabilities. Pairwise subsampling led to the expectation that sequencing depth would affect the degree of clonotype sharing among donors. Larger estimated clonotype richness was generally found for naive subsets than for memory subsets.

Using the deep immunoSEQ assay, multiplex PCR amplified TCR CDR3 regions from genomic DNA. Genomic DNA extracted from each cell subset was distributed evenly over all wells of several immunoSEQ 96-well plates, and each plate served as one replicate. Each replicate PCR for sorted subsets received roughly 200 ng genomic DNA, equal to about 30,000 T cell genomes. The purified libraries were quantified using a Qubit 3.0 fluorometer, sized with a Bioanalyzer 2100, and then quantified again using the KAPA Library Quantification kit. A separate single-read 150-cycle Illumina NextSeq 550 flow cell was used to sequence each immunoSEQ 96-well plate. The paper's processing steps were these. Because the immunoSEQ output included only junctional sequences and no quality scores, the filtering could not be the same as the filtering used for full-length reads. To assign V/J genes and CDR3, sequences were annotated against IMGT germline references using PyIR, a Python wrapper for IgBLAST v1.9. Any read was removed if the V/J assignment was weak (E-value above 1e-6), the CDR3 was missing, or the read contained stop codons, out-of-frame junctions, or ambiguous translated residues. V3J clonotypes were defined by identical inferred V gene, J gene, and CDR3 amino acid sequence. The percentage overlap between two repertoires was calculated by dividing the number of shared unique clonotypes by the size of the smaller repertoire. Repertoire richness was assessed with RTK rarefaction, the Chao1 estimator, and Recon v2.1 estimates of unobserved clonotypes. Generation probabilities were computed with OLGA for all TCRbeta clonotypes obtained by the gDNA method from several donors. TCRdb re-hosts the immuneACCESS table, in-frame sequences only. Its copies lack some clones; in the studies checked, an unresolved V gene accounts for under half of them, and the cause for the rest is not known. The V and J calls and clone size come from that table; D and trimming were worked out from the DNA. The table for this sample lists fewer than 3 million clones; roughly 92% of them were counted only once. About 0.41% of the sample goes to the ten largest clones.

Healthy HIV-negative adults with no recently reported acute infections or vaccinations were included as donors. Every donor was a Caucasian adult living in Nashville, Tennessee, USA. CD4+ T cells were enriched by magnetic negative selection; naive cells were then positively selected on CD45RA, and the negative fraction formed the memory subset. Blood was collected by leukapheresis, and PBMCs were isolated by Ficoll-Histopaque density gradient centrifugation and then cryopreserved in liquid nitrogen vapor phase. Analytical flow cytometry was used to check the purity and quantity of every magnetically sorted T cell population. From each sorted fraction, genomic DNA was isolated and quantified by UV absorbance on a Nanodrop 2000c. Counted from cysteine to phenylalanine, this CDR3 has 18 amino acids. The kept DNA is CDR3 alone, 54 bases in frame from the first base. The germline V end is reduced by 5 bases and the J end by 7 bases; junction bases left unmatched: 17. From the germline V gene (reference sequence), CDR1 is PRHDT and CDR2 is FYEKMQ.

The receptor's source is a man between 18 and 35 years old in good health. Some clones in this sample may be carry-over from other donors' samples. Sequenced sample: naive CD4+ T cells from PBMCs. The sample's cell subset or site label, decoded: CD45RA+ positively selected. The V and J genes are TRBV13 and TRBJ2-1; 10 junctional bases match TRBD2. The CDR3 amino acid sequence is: CASSPRGASGSNRNEQFF. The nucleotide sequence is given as TGTGCCAGCAGCCCCCGCGGGGCTAGCGGGAGCAATAGGAATGAGCAGTTCTTC.